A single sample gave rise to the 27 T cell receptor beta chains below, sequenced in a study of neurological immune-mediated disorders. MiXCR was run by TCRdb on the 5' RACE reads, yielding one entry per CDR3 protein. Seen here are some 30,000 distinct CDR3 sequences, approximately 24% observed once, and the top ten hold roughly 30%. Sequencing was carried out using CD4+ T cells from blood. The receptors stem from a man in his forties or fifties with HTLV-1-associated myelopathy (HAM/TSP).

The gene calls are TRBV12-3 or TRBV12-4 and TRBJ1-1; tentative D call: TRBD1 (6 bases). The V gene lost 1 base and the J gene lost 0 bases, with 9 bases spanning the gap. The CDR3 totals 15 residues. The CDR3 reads CASSLGGTLNTEAFF. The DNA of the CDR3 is TGTGCCAGCAGTTTAGGCGGGACACTGAACACTGAAGCTTTCTTT.

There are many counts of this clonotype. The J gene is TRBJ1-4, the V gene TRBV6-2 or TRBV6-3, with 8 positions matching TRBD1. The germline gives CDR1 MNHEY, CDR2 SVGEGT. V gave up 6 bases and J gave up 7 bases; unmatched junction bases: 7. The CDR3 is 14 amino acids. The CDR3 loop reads CASSSSGTGEKLFF. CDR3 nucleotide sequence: TGTGCCAGCAGCTCTTCCGGGACAGGTGAAAAACTGTTTTTT.

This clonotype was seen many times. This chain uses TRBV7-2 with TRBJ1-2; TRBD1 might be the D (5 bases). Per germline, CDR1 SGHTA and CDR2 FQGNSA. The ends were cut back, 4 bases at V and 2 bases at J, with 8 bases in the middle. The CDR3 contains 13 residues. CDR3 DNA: TGTGCCAGCAGCTCACAGGTGAACTATGGCTACACCTTC. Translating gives CASSSQVNYGYTF.

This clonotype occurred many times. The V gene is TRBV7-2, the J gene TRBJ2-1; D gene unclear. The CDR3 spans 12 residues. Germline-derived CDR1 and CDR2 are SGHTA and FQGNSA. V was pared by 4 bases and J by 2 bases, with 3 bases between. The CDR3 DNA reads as TGTGCCAGCAGCTGGACCTACAATGAGCAGTTCTTC. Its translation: CASSWTYNEQFF.

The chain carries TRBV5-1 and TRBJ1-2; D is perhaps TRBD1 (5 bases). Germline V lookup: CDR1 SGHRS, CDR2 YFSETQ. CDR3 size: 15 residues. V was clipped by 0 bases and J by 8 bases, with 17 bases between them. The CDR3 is CASSLAGTGSGGYTF. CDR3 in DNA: TGCGCCAGCAGCTTGGCCGGGACCGGGTCGGGAGGCTACACCTTC.

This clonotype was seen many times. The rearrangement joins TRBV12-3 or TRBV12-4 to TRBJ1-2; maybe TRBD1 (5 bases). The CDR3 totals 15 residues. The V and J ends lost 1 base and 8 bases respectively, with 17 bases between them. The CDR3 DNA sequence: TGTGCCAGCAGTTTAGGGCAGGGCCGACTGGAAGGCTACACCTTC. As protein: CASSLGQGRLEGYTF.

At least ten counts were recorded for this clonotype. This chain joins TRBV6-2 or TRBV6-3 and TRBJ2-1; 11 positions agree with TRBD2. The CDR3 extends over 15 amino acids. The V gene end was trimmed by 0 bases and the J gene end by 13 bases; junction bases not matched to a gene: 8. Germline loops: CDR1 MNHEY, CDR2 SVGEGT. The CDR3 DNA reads TGTGCCAGCAGTTACTCCAGTAGCGGGGGGGCTCGTCAGTTCTTC. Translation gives CASSYSSSGGARQFF.

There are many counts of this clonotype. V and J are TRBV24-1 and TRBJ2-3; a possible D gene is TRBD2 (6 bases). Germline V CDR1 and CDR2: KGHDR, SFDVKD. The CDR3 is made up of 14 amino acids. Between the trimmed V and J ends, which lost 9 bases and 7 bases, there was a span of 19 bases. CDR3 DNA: TGTGCCACCCTGGGTAGCGGACCTTCTTATACGCAGTATTTT. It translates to CATLGSGPSYTQYF.

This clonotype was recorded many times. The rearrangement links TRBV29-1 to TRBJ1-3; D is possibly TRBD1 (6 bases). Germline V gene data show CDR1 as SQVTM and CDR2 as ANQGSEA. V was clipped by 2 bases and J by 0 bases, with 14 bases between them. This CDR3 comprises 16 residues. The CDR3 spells CSVEKQGTLSGNTIYF. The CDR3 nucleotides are TGCAGCGTTGAAAAGCAGGGGACCCTCTCTGGAAACACCATATATTTT.

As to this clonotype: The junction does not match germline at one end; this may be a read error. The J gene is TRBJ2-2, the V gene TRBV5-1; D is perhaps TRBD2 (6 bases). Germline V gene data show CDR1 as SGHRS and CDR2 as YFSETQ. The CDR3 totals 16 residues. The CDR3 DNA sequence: TGCGCCAGCAGCTTGGTGGCAGGGAGGAACACTGGGGAGCTGTTTTTT. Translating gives CASSLVAGRNTGELFF.

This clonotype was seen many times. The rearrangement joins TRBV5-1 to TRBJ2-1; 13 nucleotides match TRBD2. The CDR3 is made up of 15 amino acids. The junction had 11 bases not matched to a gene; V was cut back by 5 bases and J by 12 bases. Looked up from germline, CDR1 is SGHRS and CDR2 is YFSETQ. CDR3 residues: CASSFGLAGEGGQFF. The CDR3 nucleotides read TGCGCCAGCAGTTTCGGACTAGCGGGGGAAGGTGGGCAGTTCTTC. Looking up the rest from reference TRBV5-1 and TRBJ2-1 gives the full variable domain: KAGVTQTPRYLIKTRGQQVTLSCSPISGHRSVSWYQQTPGQGLQFLFEYFSETQRNKGNFPGRFSGRQFSNSRSEMNVSTLELGDSALYLCASSFGLAGEGGQFFGPGTRLTVL.

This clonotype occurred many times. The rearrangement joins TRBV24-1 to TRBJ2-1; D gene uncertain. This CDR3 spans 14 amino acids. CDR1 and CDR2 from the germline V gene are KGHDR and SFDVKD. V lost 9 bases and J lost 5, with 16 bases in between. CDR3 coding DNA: TGTGCCACCTCCCACAGTGGGCGTGACAATGAGCAGTTCTTC. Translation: CATSHSGRDNEQFF.

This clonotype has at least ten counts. The CDR3 region has the DNA TGTGCCAGTATGGGACAGGGAGTGGGACACAATGAGCAGTTCTTC. The encoded protein is CASMGQGVGHNEQFF. V gene TRBV7-8 combines with J gene TRBJ2-1; 9 bases align to TRBD1. V was pared by 9 bases and J by 5 bases, with 11 bases of the junction left unmatched. The CDR3 covers 15 residues. In germline, CDR1 is SGHVS, CDR2 FQNEAQ.

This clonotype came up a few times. CDR3 in DNA: TGCAGTGCTAGGAGGGGGACTAATGAAAAACTGTTTTTT. This sequence encodes CSARRGTNEKLFF. The chain recombines TRBV20-1 with TRBJ1-4; TRBD1 is a possible D gene (6 bases). This CDR3 spans 13 amino acids. Germline V gene data show CDR1 as DFQATT and CDR2 as SNEGSKA (reference sequence). Trimming took 3 bases from V and 2 from J, leaving 7 bases between them.

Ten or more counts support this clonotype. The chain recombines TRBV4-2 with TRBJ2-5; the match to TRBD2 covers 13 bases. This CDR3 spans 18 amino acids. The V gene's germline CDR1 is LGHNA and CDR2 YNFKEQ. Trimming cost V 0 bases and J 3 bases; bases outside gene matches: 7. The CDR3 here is CASSQELAGGPSKETQYF. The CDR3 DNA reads TGTGCCAGCAGCCAAGAACTAGCGGGGGGGCCGTCTAAAGAGACCCAGTACTTC.

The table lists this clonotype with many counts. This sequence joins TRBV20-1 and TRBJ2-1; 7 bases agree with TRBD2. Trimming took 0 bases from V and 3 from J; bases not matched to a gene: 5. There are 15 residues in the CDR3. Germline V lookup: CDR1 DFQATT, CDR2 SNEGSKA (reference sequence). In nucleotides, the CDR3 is TGCAGTGCTAGAGACAGAACGGGAGGCTACAATGAGCAGTTCTTC. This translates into CSARDRTGGYNEQFF.

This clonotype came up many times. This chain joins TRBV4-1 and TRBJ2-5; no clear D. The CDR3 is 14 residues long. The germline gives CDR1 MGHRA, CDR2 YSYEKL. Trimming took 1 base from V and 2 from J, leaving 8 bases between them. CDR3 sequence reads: CASSQVGGQETQYF. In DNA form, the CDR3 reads TGCGCCAGCAGCCAAGTAGGTGGACAAGAGACCCAGTACTTC.

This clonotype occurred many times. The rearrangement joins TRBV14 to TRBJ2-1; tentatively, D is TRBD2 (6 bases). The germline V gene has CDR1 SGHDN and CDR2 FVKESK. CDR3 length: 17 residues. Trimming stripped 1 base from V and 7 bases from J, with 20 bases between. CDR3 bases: TGTGCCAGCAGCCAAGGGGGATTAAGACTAGTGGGTAATGAGCAGTTCTTC. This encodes CASSQGGLRLVGNEQFF.

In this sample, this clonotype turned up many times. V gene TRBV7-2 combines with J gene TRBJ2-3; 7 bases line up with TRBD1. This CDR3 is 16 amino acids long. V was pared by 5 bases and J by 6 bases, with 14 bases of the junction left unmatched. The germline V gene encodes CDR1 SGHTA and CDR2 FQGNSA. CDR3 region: CASSPTRTGLRDTQYF. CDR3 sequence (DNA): TGTGCCAGCAGCCCTACCCGGACAGGCCTGAGGGATACGCAGTATTTT.

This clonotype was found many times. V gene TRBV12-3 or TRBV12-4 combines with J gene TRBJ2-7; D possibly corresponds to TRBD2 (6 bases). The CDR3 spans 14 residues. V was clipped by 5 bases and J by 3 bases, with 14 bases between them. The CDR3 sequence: CASSPERGIYEQYF. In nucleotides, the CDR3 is TGTGCCAGCAGTCCGGAACGGGGGATCTACGAGCAGTACTTC.

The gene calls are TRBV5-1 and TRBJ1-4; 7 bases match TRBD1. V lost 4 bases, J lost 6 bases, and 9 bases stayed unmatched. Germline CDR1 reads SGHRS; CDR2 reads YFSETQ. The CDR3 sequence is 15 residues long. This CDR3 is CASSATQGSYEKLFF. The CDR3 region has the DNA TGCGCCAGCAGCGCTACACAGGGGTCCTATGAAAAACTGTTTTTT.

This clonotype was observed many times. In DNA, the CDR3 is TGTGCCAGCAGCTACCAGTATATGATGAGGGGCTACACCTTC. Amino acids: CASSYQYMMRGYTF. V is TRBV5-6 and J is TRBJ1-2; unclear D gene. The V end was cut by 3 bases, the J end by 8 bases, with 17 bases between. Germline V lookup: CDR1 SGHDT, CDR2 YYEEEE. The CDR3 loop spans 14 amino acids. The variable domain in full, completed from reference TRBV5-6 and TRBJ1-2, reads DAGVTQSPTHLIKTRGQQVTLRCSPKSGHDTVSWYQQALGQGPQFIFQYYEEEERQRGNFPDRFSGHQFPNYSSELNVNALLLGDSALYLCASSYQYMMRGYTFGSGTRLTVV.

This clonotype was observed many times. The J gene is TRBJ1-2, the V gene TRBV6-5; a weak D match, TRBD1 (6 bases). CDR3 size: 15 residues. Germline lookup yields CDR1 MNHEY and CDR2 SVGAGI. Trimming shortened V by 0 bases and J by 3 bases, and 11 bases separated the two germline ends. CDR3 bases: TGTGCCAGCAGTTACTCCCAGGGGAGGGACTATGGCTACACCTTC. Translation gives CASSYSQGRDYGYTF.

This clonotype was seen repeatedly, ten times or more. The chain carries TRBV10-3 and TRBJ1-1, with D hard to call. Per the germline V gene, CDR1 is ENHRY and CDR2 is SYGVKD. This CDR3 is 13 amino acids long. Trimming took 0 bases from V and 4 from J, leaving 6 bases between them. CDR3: CAISESSSTEAFF. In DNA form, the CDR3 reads TGTGCCATCAGTGAGTCGTCGAGCACTGAAGCTTTCTTT.

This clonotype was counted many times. The CDR3 here is CAIRTARGANVLTF. In DNA, the CDR3 is TGTGCCATCAGGACAGCTCGAGGGGCCAACGTCCTGACTTTC. J is TRBJ2-6 and V is TRBV10-3, with D maybe TRBD1 (5 bases). The ends were cut back, 6 bases at V and 4 bases at J, with 10 bases in the middle. This CDR3 comprises 14 residues. Germline V CDR1 and CDR2: ENHRY, SYGVKD.

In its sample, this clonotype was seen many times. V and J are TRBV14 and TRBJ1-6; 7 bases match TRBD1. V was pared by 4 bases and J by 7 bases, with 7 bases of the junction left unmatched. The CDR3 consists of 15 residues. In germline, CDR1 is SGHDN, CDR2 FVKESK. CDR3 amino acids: CASSLRQGQNSPLHF. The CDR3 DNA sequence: TGTGCCAGCAGCCTCCGACAGGGACAGAATTCACCCCTCCACTTT.

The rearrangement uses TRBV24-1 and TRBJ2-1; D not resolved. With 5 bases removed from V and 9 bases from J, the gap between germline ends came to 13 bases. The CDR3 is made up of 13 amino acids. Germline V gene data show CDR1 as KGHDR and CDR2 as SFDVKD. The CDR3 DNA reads TGTGCCACCAGTGCCCTCGGGTATATTGAGCAGTTCTTC. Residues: CATSALGYIEQFF.